A selection of T cell receptor beta chains follows, all from one sample in a study of blood T cell repertoires in COVID-19. The table came from immunoSEQ multiplex PCR; TCRdb's copy has only in-frame clones and leaves some out. The sample holds around 72,000 clones, 88% seen once. The sequencing sample was made of peripheral blood. Receptor source: a middle-aged man with acute or convalescent COVID-19. CDR3s include the opening cysteine and the closing phenylalanine or tryptophan. D genes are given only for firm matches.

TRBV19	-	TRBJ1-5	TGTGCCAGTAGTATCGGGAGGGGGTCCAGTCAGCCCCAGCATTTT	CASSIGRGSSQPQHF
TRBV19	TRBD2	TRBJ2-6	TGTGCCAGTAGTACCCACTTAGCGGGGGGGCTACCTGGGGCCAACGTCCTGACTTTC	CASSTHLAGGLPGANVLTF
TRBV18	-	TRBJ1-1	TGTGCCAGCTCACCACCGCGGGGAACGGGGACTGAAGCTTTCTTT	CASSPPRGTGTEAFF
TRBV5-1	TRBD2	TRBJ2-5	TGCGCCAGCAGCTTGGGAGCGGGGGCCTCAGAGACCCAGTACTTC	CASSLGAGASETQYF
TRBV3-1/TRBV3-2	-	TRBJ1-1	TGTGCCAGCAGCCCGACTATGGGTCGAGCTTTCTTT	CASSPTMGRAFF
TRBV5-1	-	TRBJ2-2	TGCGCCAGCAGGGTGGCGGTGAACACCGGGGAGCTGTTTTTT	CASRVAVNTGELFF
TRBV3-1/TRBV3-2	-	TRBJ2-5	TGTGCCAGCAGCTCCCCTACTAAGCCCTTGGCCCAGTACTTC	CASSSPTKPLAQYF
TRBV6-1	-	TRBJ1-1	TGTGCCAGCAGTGACGCGACAGGTTTCGGGAACACTGAAGCTTTCTTT	CASSDATGFGNTEAFF
TRBV30	-	TRBJ1-2	TGTGCCTGGAGCACCCGAACAGGGTTTGGCTACACCTTC	CAWSTRTGFGYTF
TRBV12-3/TRBV12-4	-	TRBJ1-2	TGTGCCAGCAAGCCAGCTCAGGGCTATGGCTACACCTTC	CASKPAQGYGYTF
TRBV18	TRBD1	TRBJ2-2	TGTGCCAGCTCCAGGACAGGGGGCAGCGGCGGGGAGCTGTTTTTT	CASSRTGGSGGELFF
TRBV5-1	TRBD1	TRBJ1-2	TGCGCCAGCAGCGATACAGGGGGCAGCTATGGCTACACCTTC	CASSDTGGSYGYTF
TRBV27	-	TRBJ1-1	TGTGCCAGCAGTCCTTTAAGGGGTACTGAAGCTTTCTTT	CASSPLRGTEAFF
TRBV11-3	-	TRBJ2-5	TGTGCCAGCAGCTCAGGGTACCAAGAGACCCAGTACTTC	CASSSGYQETQYF
TRBV7-9	-	TRBJ2-1	TGTGCCAGCAGGGAAACAGGCGTCTCCTACAATGAGCAGTTCTTC	CASRETGVSYNEQFF